The clone carrying this TCR beta chain was observed a few times. Antigen specificity is unknown. A second PCR of about 7 to 11 cycles used a sample-barcoded 5' primer and a J-beta primer mix. Through a template-switch adaptor with 12 random nucleotides, each cDNA molecule received a tag. TCRdb passed the 5' RACE reads through MiXCR, listing each CDR3 protein once. Of roughly 900,000 distinct CDR3 sequences in the sample, about 48% were seen once. This CDR3 has 13 residues. CDR1 is SGHRS, CDR2 YFSETQ, per germline. Trimming left V 0 bases short and J 10 bases short, with 12 bases between. There were healthy Caucasian individuals from Russia, aged about 6 to 100, serving as donors. The data were obtained in a study of blood T cells in healthy people across ages. Study-level results: The diversity estimates, figures obtained from one million T cells, were considered underestimates. Naive and antigen-experienced cells were not separated, limiting conclusive comparison.

The origin of this receptor is a man aged 25-45 years in good health. Sequenced input: blood. The chain recombines TRBV5-1 with TRBJ2-3; D gene unclear. In DNA, the CDR3 is TGCGCCAGCAGCTTGGAACTGGGTCAATCGCAGTATTTT. This sequence encodes CASSLELGQSQYF.